The clone carrying this TCR beta chain was seen more than once but under ten times. Its antigen remains unidentified. This specimen belongs to a study of T-cell memory formation after mild COVID-19. About the research overall: TCR clusters largely stayed donor specific. Findings and caveats of the study: Among contracting clones, CD4+ were mainly CM/EM and CD8+ enriched in EMRA.

The CDR3 runs 16 residues. V shed 6 bases, J shed 0 bases, and the junction held 5 bases outside the gene matches. CDR1 MNHEY and CDR2 SMNVEV come from the germline V gene (reference sequence). Via MiXCR, TCRdb re-called the 5' RACE reads, giving one row per CDR3 protein. The table records 140,000 to 150,000 distinct CDR3 sequences, roughly 24% of them present only once. This clonotype was sampled from an adult woman who had mild COVID-19 (a few samples of this study predate the infection). Cell type and time point are not known. V is TRBV27 and J is TRBJ2-3, with TRBD2 identical over 11 bases. The sequenced material came from PBMCs or a T cell subset sorted from them (not recorded which). The DNA for the CDR3 is TGTGCCAGCAGACGACTAGCGGGATCTAGCACAGATACGCAGTATTTT. This encodes CASRRLAGSSTDTQYF.